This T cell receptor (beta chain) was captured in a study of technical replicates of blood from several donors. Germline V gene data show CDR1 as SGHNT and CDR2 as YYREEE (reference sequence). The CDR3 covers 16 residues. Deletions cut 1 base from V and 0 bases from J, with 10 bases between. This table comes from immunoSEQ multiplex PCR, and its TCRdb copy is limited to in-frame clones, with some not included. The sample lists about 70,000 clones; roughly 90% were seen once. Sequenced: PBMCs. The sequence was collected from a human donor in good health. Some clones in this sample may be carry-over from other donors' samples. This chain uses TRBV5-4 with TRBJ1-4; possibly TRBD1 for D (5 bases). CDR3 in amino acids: CASSLWGLTTNEKLFF. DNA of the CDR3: TGTGCCAGCAGCTTGTGGGGCCTAACAACTAATGAAAAACTGTTTTTT.